The 9 T cell receptor beta chains below come from one sample, sequenced in a study of cytotoxic CD8 clonotypes in ibrutinib-treated CLL. This table comes from immunoSEQ multiplex PCR, and its TCRdb copy is limited to in-frame clones, with some not included. This sample has about 140,000 clones, with 85% to 95% found just once. This specimen was PBMCs, taken after 12 months of ibrutinib treatment. These receptors were obtained from a human donor with chronic lymphocytic leukemia.

There are a few counts of this clone. This rearrangement joins TRBV29-1 to TRBJ2-1; D remains ambiguous. Germline assignment: CDR1 SQVTM and CDR2 ANQGSEA. With 1 base removed from V and 5 bases from J, the gap between germline ends came to 6 bases. The length of the CDR3 is 12 residues. In DNA form, the CDR3 reads TGCAGCGTTGAAGTTCGGGACAATGAGCAGTTCTTC. It translates to CSVEVRDNEQFF.

The table lists this clone with a few counts. The chain joins TRBV6-4 to TRBJ1-5, with D tentatively TRBD1 (6 bases). The CDR3 extends over 14 amino acids. In germline, CDR1 is MRHNA, CDR2 SNTAGT. V was trimmed by 5 bases and J by 2 bases, leaving 10 bases between them. CDR3 loop: CASSQDSGNQPQHF. The CDR3 nucleotides read TGTGCCAGCAGTCAGGACAGCGGCAATCAGCCCCAGCATTTT.

This chain connects TRBV15 to TRBJ1-4; D perhaps matches TRBD1 (5 bases). Per the germline V gene, CDR1 is LNHNV and CDR2 is YYDKDF (reference sequence). This CDR3 is 17 amino acids long. Trimming took off 3 bases at V and 0 bases at J, with 14 bases between the two ends. The CDR3 bases are TGTGCCACCAGCAGTGGAGGGGCCAGCGCAACTAATGAAAAACTGTTTTTT. Protein product: CATSSGGASATNEKLFF.

V is TRBV27 and J is TRBJ2-1; D may be TRBD2 (5 bases). The V and J ends lost 3 bases and 3 bases respectively, with 12 bases between them. Looked up from germline, CDR1 is MNHEY and CDR2 is SMNVEV (reference sequence). This CDR3 spans 15 amino acids. The CDR3 region has the DNA TGTGCCAGCAGTTTCACGGCTAGCAGCTACAATGAGCAGTTCTTC. Its translation: CASSFTASSYNEQFF.

The CDR3 loop is CASSLPLGGVGEKLFF. Here the CDR3 DNA reads TGTGCCAGCAGCTTACCCCTCGGGGGGGTAGGCGAAAAACTGTTTTTT. J is TRBJ1-4 and V is TRBV7-9; possibly TRBD1 for D (5 bases). CDR3 size: 16 residues. Per the germline V gene, CDR1 is SEHNR and CDR2 is FQNEAQ (reference sequence). V was pared by 2 bases and J by 8 bases, with 18 bases between.

The genes are TRBV6-5 and TRBJ2-5; possibly TRBD1 or TRBD2 for D (6 bases each). The germline V gene has CDR1 MNHEY and CDR2 SVGAGI. The CDR3 has 16 residues. The V gene lost 4 bases and the J gene lost 2 bases, with 17 bases spanning the gap. CDR3 sequence reads: CASSLKPTGTQETQYF. The CDR3 region has the DNA TGTGCCAGCAGTTTGAAACCCACAGGGACTCAAGAGACCCAGTACTTC.

V usage is TRBV11-2 and J usage is TRBJ2-5, with D tentatively TRBD1 or TRBD2 (5 bases each). CDR3 length equals 16 residues. CDR1 and CDR2 from the germline V gene are SGHAT and FQNNGV. V gave up 8 bases and J gave up 0 bases, with 19 bases separating them. The CDR3 DNA follows: TGTGCCAGCCGGTCTTTGGCAGGGACGTACCAAGAGACCCAGTACTTC. Residues: CASRSLAGTYQETQYF. The full variable domain, in which reference TRBV11-2 and TRBJ2-5 provide the parts outside the CDR3, is EAGVAQSPRYKIIEKRQSVAFWCNPISGHATLYWYQQILGQGPKLLIQFQNNGVVDDSQLPKDRFSAERLKGVDSTLKIQPAKLEDSAVYLCASRSLAGTYQETQYFGPGTRLLVL.

This clone appeared once. The V gene is TRBV27, the J gene TRBJ2-5; 7 bases are a match to TRBD2. This CDR3 comprises 15 residues. V trimming: 4 bases; J trimming: 5 bases; junction bases outside the gene matches: 10. Germline CDR1 MNHEY, CDR2 SMNVEV (reference sequence). The DNA of the CDR3 is TGTGCCAGCAGTTGGGGCGGGAGAGTCGTGGAGACCCAGTACTTC. Its translation is CASSWGGRVVETQYF.

The J gene is TRBJ1-3, the V gene TRBV7-6; a weak D match, TRBD1 (6 bases). Germline lookup yields CDR1 SGHVS and CDR2 FNYEAQ. The CDR3 is 14 residues long. Trimming pared 0 bases from V and 7 bases from J, leaving 10 bases between. The CDR3, as DNA: TGTGCCAGCAGCTTAGCCATGAGGGGGAACACCATATATTTT. This sequence encodes CASSLAMRGNTIYF.